The 8 T cell receptor beta chains in this list originate from one sample, sequenced in a study of tissue T cells after allogeneic stem cell transplantation. The time point denotes: mouse harvest day 7 after allogeneic transplant. Mouse grafts combined 10^7 T-cell-depleted bone marrow cells with 10^6 splenic CD5+ T cells. The repertoire was sequenced with immunoSEQ multiplex PCR; TCRdb's copy has only in-frame clones and lacks some. There are more than 5,500 clones in the sample; 35% to 50% occur only once, and 2% to 2.5% lies in the top ten. Sequencing input: skin. These receptors all come from a female BALB/c mouse given C57BL/6 T cells with graft-versus-host disease after an allogeneic hematopoietic cell transplant.

Remarks on this clone: The listed genes are named as in mouse. The CDR3 DNA, read in part, is TGTGCCTCCTGCCAGGGGGCAAACACCGGGCAGCTCTAC. It translates to CASCQGANTGQLY. The full CDR3 protein is CASCQGANTGQLYF. The chain couples TRBV19 to TRBJ2-2, with 7 bases that match TRBD1. The read finishes 1 residue shy of the CDR3 end, and the germline J gene is used to complete it. This CDR3 is built from 14 residues. CDR1 and CDR2 from the germline V gene are FNHDT and SITEND (reference sequence). The junction had 6 bases not matched to a gene; V was cut back by 10 bases and J by 0 bases.

On this clone itself: Gene names are mouse gene names. The read comes to an end 1 residue before the CDR3 does, leaving the germline J gene to fill in the end. The chain has TRBV26 and TRBJ1-1; no clear D gene. V gave up 4 bases and J gave up 1 base, with 4 bases separating them. Germline CDR1 reads KGHPV; CDR2 reads FQNQEV (reference sequence). The CDR3 is 12 residues long. CDR3 protein: CASSQGNTEVFF. CDR3 DNA, as far as it was read: TGTGCCAGCAGTCAAGGAAACACAGAAGTCTTC.

This clone appeared a few times. Here the gene names and germline are mouse. The read finishes 1 residue shy of the CDR3 end, and the germline J gene is used to complete it. The rearrangement links TRBV26 to TRBJ2-7; D may be TRBD1 (6 bases). Per germline, CDR1 KGHPV and CDR2 FQNQEV (reference sequence). The CDR3 spans 12 residues. V lost 6 bases, J lost 4 bases, and 10 bases lay in between. CDR3 bases read: TGTGCCAGCAGAGGGGACAATTATGAACAGTAC. Encoded protein: CASRGDNYEQY. The entire CDR3 protein reads CASRGDNYEQYF.

Points on this clone: Gene names denote mouse genes. The CDR3 spells CSSSPSRAAETLYF. The sequenced CDR3 bases are TGCTCCAGCAGTCCCTCGCGGGCTGCAGAAACGCTGTAT. The chain has TRBV23 and TRBJ2-3. The read terminates 1 residue before the CDR3 end, so the remaining end is supplied by the germline J gene. The CDR3 has 14 amino acids. CDR1 and CDR2 from the germline V gene are KGHTA and FQNQQP.

Comment on this clone: Gene names denote mouse genes. The read is 1 residue too short to cover the CDR3 end, so that end is filled in from the germline J gene. The chain carries TRBV26 and TRBJ1-4; a weak D match, TRBD1 (5 bases). Germline values: CDR1 KGHPV, CDR2 FQNQEV (reference sequence). V was cut by 5 bases and J by 0 bases, with 7 bases left in between. The CDR3 covers 14 residues. The CDR3 sequence: CASSDSFSNERLFF. The sequenced CDR3 bases are TGTGCCAGCAGTGACAGCTTTTCCAACGAAAGATTATTT.

Worth noting for this clone: Gene names denote mouse genes. The CDR3 goes on 1 residue after the read ends, and that part is filled in from the germline J gene. This sequence joins TRBV16 and TRBJ2-3; TRBD1 might be the D (6 bases). Germline V gives CDR1 SGHSA, CDR2 FRNQAP. CDR3 length: 14 residues. Deletions cut 5 bases from V and 3 bases from J, with 12 bases between. Partial CDR3 DNA: TGTGCAAGCAGCAACAGGGACGGGGCAGAAACGCTGTAT. Amino acids: CASSNRDGAETLY. The whole CDR3 protein is CASSNRDGAETLYF.

This clone occurred a few times. The gene names here belong to mouse. The read ends 1 residue early relative to the CDR3; the germline J gene fills the gap. The chain joins TRBV26 to TRBJ2-1; 10 nucleotides match TRBD2. Germline lookup yields CDR1 KGHPV and CDR2 FQNQEV (reference sequence). This CDR3 contains 15 residues. The V gene end was trimmed by 4 bases and the J gene end by 3 bases; junction bases not matched to a gene: 3. The CDR3 spells CASSRGLGAYAEQFF. CDR3 bases read: TGTGCCAGCAGTCGCGGACTGGGGGCCTATGCTGAGCAGTTC.

A word on this clone: Gene labels here are mouse ones. The DNA ends 1 residue before the CDR3 does, and the rest of the CDR3 is filled in from the germline J gene. The rearrangement joins TRBV13-1 to TRBJ2-5, with D uncertain. The germline gives CDR1 NSHNY, CDR2 SYGAGN. The CDR3 consists of 13 residues. V was cut by 1 base and J by 6 bases, with 9 bases left in between. CDR3: CASSDREGDTQYF. The part of the CDR3 DNA that was read is TGTGCCAGCAGTGATAGGGAAGGGGACACCCAGTAC.